Following are 29 T cell receptor beta chains from one sample sequenced in a study of low-dose radiotherapy and immunotherapy resistance in tumors. Time point indicated: before trial treatment. Both TCRalpha and TCRbeta chains were reverse transcribed with V-gene-specific primers. A roughly 20-cycle PCR with a constant-region primer and V-primer adapter amplified TCRs. One entry per CDR3 protein results from TCRdb running MiXCR on the reads. The profile shows around 79,000 distinct CDR3 sequences, about 19% of them singletons. The sequenced sample was PBMCs, obtained before treatment. The receptors originated from a male donor with prostate cancer.

This clonotype occurred many times. The rearrangement joins TRBV12-3 or TRBV12-4 to TRBJ2-7, with 7 bases lining up with TRBD1. The CDR3 loop spans 14 amino acids. The trim removed 2 bases at V and 3 bases at J, leaving 4 bases unmatched. This chain's CDR3 is CASSLSRQGYEQYF. The CDR3 DNA follows: TGTGCCAGCAGTTTATCCCGACAGGGCTACGAGCAGTACTTC.

This clonotype came up many times. The chain joins TRBV25-1 to TRBJ2-1, with D possibly TRBD2 on 5 matching bases. Trimming pared 4 bases from V and 7 bases from J, leaving 20 bases between. This CDR3 is 16 amino acids long. Germline CDR1 is MGHDK and CDR2 is SYGVNS. CDR3 nucleotide sequence: TGTGCCAGCAGTGCCTCGGTGGAGGACTGGTCGAATGAGCAGTTCTTC. Amino acid sequence: CASSASVEDWSNEQFF.

This clonotype was observed many times. This chain links TRBV27 with TRBJ2-5; tentatively, D is TRBD2 (6 bases). This CDR3 region has 15 residues. The V and J ends lost 5 bases and 9 bases respectively, with 22 bases between them. Germline CDR1 and CDR2: MNHEY and SMNVEV (reference sequence). For the CDR3, the DNA is TGTGCCAGCAGTCCCCGGGGGTGGCTAATTGGTGCCCAGTACTTC. Translating gives CASSPRGWLIGAQYF.

This clonotype was observed at least ten times. This chain links TRBV20-1 with TRBJ2-5, with D perhaps TRBD1 (5 bases). CDR1 is DFQATT, CDR2 SNEGSKA, per germline (reference sequence). V was pared by 6 bases and J by 5 bases, with 16 bases between. This CDR3 has 13 amino acids. CDR3 sequence reads: CSAQGVSRETQYF. In nucleotides, the CDR3 is TGCAGTGCCCAGGGCGTCTCCAGGGAGACCCAGTACTTC.

This clonotype was seen ten or more times. This chain uses TRBV11-2 with TRBJ2-7; the match to TRBD1 covers 7 bases. The CDR3 length is 14 residues. Trimming at V came to 5 bases and at J to 2 bases, leaving 6 bases not matched to a gene. Per germline, CDR1 SGHAT and CDR2 FQNNGV. The CDR3 loop reads CASSQQDRTYEQYF. CDR3 nucleotide sequence: TGTGCCAGCAGCCAACAGGACAGGACCTACGAGCAGTACTTC.

The chain uses TRBV18 and TRBJ1-6; possibly TRBD1 for D (5 bases). Trimming stripped 0 bases from V and 9 bases from J, with 12 bases between. Germline V CDR1 and CDR2: KGHSH, LQKENI. The CDR3 sequence is 15 residues long. The CDR3 region is CASSPPGGNTSPLHF. Here the CDR3 DNA reads TGTGCCAGCTCACCACCTGGGGGAAACACTTCACCCCTCCACTTT.

This clonotype was detected many times. The gene calls are TRBV6-5 and TRBJ2-6; 7 bases line up with TRBD1. With 5 bases clipped from V and 4 bases from J, the junction kept 8 bases outside the gene matches. CDR1 and CDR2 from the germline V gene are MNHEY and SVGAGI. There are 16 residues in the CDR3. The CDR3 reads CASSPATGPGANVLTF. The CDR3 region has the DNA TGTGCCAGCAGTCCAGCGACAGGGCCCGGGGCCAACGTCCTGACTTTC.

This clonotype was recorded many times. The chain joins TRBV2 to TRBJ2-3; 8 positions agree with TRBD1. Unmatched junction bases numbered 7, after V lost 2 bases and J lost 6 bases. Germline lookup yields CDR1 SNHLY and CDR2 FYNNEI. The CDR3 spans 15 residues. This CDR3 reads CASSEWSGGRDTQYF. CDR3 bases: TGTGCCAGCAGTGAATGGTCAGGGGGCCGGGATACGCAGTATTTT. The full variable domain, in which reference TRBV2 and TRBJ2-3 provide the parts outside the CDR3, is EPEVTQTPSHQVTQMGQEVILRCVPISNHLYFYWYRQILGQKVEFLVSFYNNEISEKSEIFDDQFSVERPDGSNFTLKIRSTKLEDSAMYFCASSEWSGGRDTQYFGPGTRLTVL.

J is TRBJ2-4 and V is TRBV12-3 or TRBV12-4; TRBD2 might be the D (5 bases). The CDR3 is made up of 15 amino acids. Deletions cut 5 bases from V and 3 bases from J, with 14 bases between. The DNA for the CDR3 is TGTGCCAGCAGTCTCCCCCCCGGGATCAAAAACATTCAGTACTTC. Encoded protein: CASSLPPGIKNIQYF.

This clonotype has a count of ten or more. This chain uses TRBV12-3 or TRBV12-4 with TRBJ2-7; no clear D gene. The V and J ends lost 6 bases and 1 base respectively, with 4 bases between them. This CDR3 contains 11 residues. This CDR3 is CASSSSYEQYF. CDR3 nucleotides: TGTGCCAGCAGCTCGTCCTACGAGCAGTACTTC.

This clonotype showed up many times. This chain uses TRBV20-1 with TRBJ1-4; D gene uncertain. CDR1 is DFQATT, CDR2 SNEGSKA, per germline (reference sequence). The CDR3 has 13 amino acids. The germline V and J ends were trimmed by 5 bases and 0 bases, with 7 bases remaining between them. Here the CDR3 reads CSAARTTNEKLFF. The CDR3 DNA sequence: TGCAGTGCTGCCAGGACAACTAATGAAAAACTGTTTTTT.

This clonotype was observed many times. The chain joins TRBV5-4 to TRBJ2-3, with D perhaps TRBD2 (6 bases). V lost 2 bases, J lost 1 base, and 17 bases lay in between. The CDR3 totals 17 residues. Germline CDR1 SGHNT, CDR2 YYREEE (reference sequence). The CDR3 DNA reads TGTGCCAGCAGCTTCGGTCTGAGCGGAGGGGGCACAGATACGCAGTATTTT. Translated, it gives CASSFGLSGGGTDTQYF.

This clonotype was detected many times. The rearrangement joins TRBV27 to TRBJ2-1; 14 bases align to TRBD2. Germline-derived CDR1 and CDR2 are MNHEY and SMNVEV (reference sequence). J was trimmed by 2 bases and V by 2 bases; bases with no gene match: 5. The CDR3 runs 18 residues. The CDR3 here is CASSLRGLAGGTYNEQFF. The CDR3 bases are TGTGCCAGCAGTTTAAGAGGACTAGCGGGAGGAACCTACAATGAGCAGTTCTTC.

This clonotype was counted at least ten times. The chain couples TRBV20-1 to TRBJ1-5; D remains unclear. Germline CDR1 reads DFQATT; CDR2 reads SNEGSKA (reference sequence). The V end was cut by 0 bases, the J end by 0 bases, with 12 bases between. The CDR3 is 16 residues long. The CDR3 bases are TGCAGTGCTAGAGATTTTGACATCTATAGCAATCAGCCCCAGCATTTT. As protein: CSARDFDIYSNQPQHF.

CDR3 bases: TGTGCCAGCAGCCTCCTAAACCGGGGACTAGCGGGAGTAGTCGGTACAGATACGCAGTATTTT. Translation gives CASSLLNRGLAGVVGTDTQYF. The V and J genes are TRBV3-1 and TRBJ2-3, with 14 bases fitting TRBD2. The CDR3 is 21 amino acids. V lost 4 bases and J lost 3; bases outside the gene matches: 18. Germline V CDR1 and CDR2: LGHDT, YNNKEL (reference sequence).

Concerning this clonotype itself: With only one base between it and a far larger clone, this is likely a read error. V is TRBV28 and J is TRBJ2-1; 7 bases are shared with TRBD2. V lost 8 bases and J lost 10; bases outside the gene matches: 14. Germline values: CDR1 MDHEN, CDR2 SYDVKM. The CDR3 has 14 residues. CDR3 DNA sequence: TGTGCCAGCCGGATGGGGGGGGGGAACTACGAGCAGTTCTTC. This gives the protein CASRMGGGNYEQFF.

The V call is TRBV5-4, the J call TRBJ1-1; weak D call: TRBD1 (6 bases). V was cut by 4 bases and J by 1 base, with 8 bases left in between. CDR3 length: 13 amino acids. The germline CDR1 and CDR2 sequences are SGHNT and YYREEE (reference sequence). The CDR3 bases are TGTGCCAGCAGCCTACAGGGGAACACTGAAGCTTTCTTT. Translation: CASSLQGNTEAFF.

A word on this clonotype: Possible read error: a much larger clone is one base away. The J gene is TRBJ2-2, the V gene TRBV7-9; 8 bases align to TRBD2. This CDR3 comprises 17 residues. Germline CDR1 SEHNR, CDR2 FQNEAQ (reference sequence). The CDR3 protein is CASSSRSGGGNTGERFF. In DNA, the CDR3 is TGTGCCAGCAGCTCCAGGAGCGGGGGAGGAAACACCGGGGAGCGGTTTTTT.

In its sample, this clonotype was seen many times. The rearrangement uses TRBV20-1 and TRBJ1-2; D call uncertain. The CDR3 totals 12 residues. Germline V gene data show CDR1 as DFQATT and CDR2 as SNEGSKA (reference sequence). The V end was cut by 3 bases, the J end by 4 bases, with 9 bases between. CDR3 loop: CSASLTSYGYTF. The CDR3, as DNA: TGCAGTGCTAGTCTGACAAGCTATGGCTACACCTTC.

This clonotype was seen at least ten times. V and J are TRBV5-1 and TRBJ2-3, with 7 bases lining up with TRBD2. Germline V gene sequence: CDR1 SGHRS, CDR2 YFSETQ. J was trimmed by 2 bases and V by 4 bases; bases with no gene match: 4. The CDR3 extends over 14 amino acids. CDR3: CASSRGTNTDTQYF. The CDR3 DNA is TGCGCCAGCAGCCGCGGGACTAACACAGATACGCAGTATTTT. The full variable domain, with the rest looked up from reference TRBV5-1 and TRBJ2-3, is KAGVTQTPRYLIKTRGQQVTLSCSPISGHRSVSWYQQTPGQGLQFLFEYFSETQRNKGNFPGRFSGRQFSNSRSEMNVSTLELGDSALYLCASSRGTNTDTQYFGPGTRLTVL.

The chain employs TRBV4-3 and TRBJ2-2; D remains ambiguous. V was shortened by 7 bases and J by 0 bases, with 12 bases between the two germline ends. From germline, CDR1 is LGHNA and CDR2 YSLEER. The CDR3 sequence is 15 residues long. CDR3 bases: TGCGCCAGCACCCGACTTGCCGCGAACACCGGGGAGCTGTTTTTT. Encoded protein: CASTRLAANTGELFF.

Ten or more counts support this clonotype. The chain uses TRBV19 and TRBJ1-1; unclear D gene. The CDR3 contains 14 residues. The V gene lost 3 bases and the J gene lost 6 bases, with 14 bases spanning the gap. Germline V gene lookup returns CDR1 LNHDA and CDR2 SQIVND (reference sequence). For the CDR3, the DNA is TGTGCCAGTAGTATGGGAGGGAGGATGGCTGAAGCTTTCTTT. Translating gives CASSMGGRMAEAFF.

This chain joins TRBV4-2 and TRBJ2-5; weak D call: TRBD2 (7 bases). The CDR3 contains 17 residues. The ends were cut back, 1 base at V and 5 bases at J, with 20 bases in the middle. Looked up from germline, CDR1 is LGHNA and CDR2 is YNFKEQ. The CDR3 DNA reads as TGTGCCAGCAGCCAAGGTGTTGGGGGGGGGCAGGCGGAGACCCAGTACTTC. Translating it yields CASSQGVGGGQAETQYF.

This clonotype was detected many times. The chain is built from TRBV29-1 and TRBJ1-2, with D maybe TRBD1 (6 bases). The germline V gene has CDR1 SQVTM and CDR2 ANQGSEA. Trimming removed 6 bases at V and 6 bases at J, with 14 bases between. The CDR3 runs 12 residues. The CDR3 spells CSVLQGIDGYTF. DNA of the CDR3: TGCAGCGTCCTGCAGGGGATTGATGGCTACACCTTC.

This clonotype was recorded many times. The CDR3 DNA sequence: TGTGCCAGCTCACCACAAACGAACACCGGGGAGCTGTTTTTT. Protein sequence: CASSPQTNTGELFF. The rearrangement joins TRBV18 to TRBJ2-2; no clear D gene. The CDR3 has 14 amino acids. The V and J ends lost 1 base and 0 bases respectively, with 3 bases between them. Per germline, CDR1 KGHSH and CDR2 LQKENI.

This clonotype was observed at least ten times. This chain uses TRBV18 with TRBJ2-7, with TRBD2 matching over 9 bases. Looked up from germline, CDR1 is KGHSH and CDR2 is LQKENI. With 0 bases clipped from V and 5 bases from J, the junction kept 2 bases outside the gene matches. The CDR3 runs to 14 residues. CDR3 protein: CASSPPASGDEQYF. The CDR3 coding sequence is TGTGCCAGCTCACCACCGGCTAGCGGGGACGAGCAGTACTTC.

This clonotype was seen once. V usage is TRBV6-4 and J usage is TRBJ2-3, with a tentative D call TRBD1 (6 bases). The V and J ends lost 6 bases and 3 bases respectively, with 22 bases between them. Germline CDR1 is MRHNA and CDR2 is SNTAGT. The CDR3 runs to 17 residues. CDR3 DNA sequence: TGTGCCAGCAGACGACAACCCACGACAGGCGGGACAGATACGCAGTATTTT. This sequence encodes CASRRQPTTGGTDTQYF.

This clonotype was seen at least ten times. J is TRBJ2-3 and V is TRBV3-1, with 8 bases identical to TRBD2. V was clipped by 4 bases and J by 14 bases; unmatched bases: 17. The CDR3 runs to 15 residues. Germline loops: CDR1 LGHDT, CDR2 YNNKEL (reference sequence). The CDR3 DNA reads as TGTGCCAGCAGCCGAATGGCAGCGGGAGCCAACCCCTCGTATTTT. Translated, it gives CASSRMAAGANPSYF.

There are many counts of this clonotype. The chain's CDR3 is CASSRSLSPGHEQFF. In DNA form, the CDR3 reads TGTGCCAGCAGCCGGTCCTTGTCCCCAGGTCATGAGCAGTTCTTC. The chain couples TRBV14 to TRBJ2-1; D gene unclear. Germline CDR1 reads SGHDN; CDR2 reads FVKESK. The CDR3 is 15 residues long. Trimming left V 4 bases short and J 8 bases short, with 18 bases between.